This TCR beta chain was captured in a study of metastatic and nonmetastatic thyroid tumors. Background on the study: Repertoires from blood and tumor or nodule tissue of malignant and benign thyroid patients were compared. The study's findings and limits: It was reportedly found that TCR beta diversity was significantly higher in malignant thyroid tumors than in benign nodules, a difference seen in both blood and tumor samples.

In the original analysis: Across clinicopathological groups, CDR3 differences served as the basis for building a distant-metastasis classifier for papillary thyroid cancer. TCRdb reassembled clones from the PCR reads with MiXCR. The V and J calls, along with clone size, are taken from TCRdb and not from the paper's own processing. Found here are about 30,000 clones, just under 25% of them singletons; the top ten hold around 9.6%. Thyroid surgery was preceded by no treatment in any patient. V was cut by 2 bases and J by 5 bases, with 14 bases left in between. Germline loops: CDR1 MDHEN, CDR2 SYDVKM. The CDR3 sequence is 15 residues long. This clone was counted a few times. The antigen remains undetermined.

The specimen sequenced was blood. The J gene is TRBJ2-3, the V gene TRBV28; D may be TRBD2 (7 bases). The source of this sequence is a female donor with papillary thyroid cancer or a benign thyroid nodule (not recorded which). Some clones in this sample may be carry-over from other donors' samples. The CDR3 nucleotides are TGTGCCAGCAGTTTAACGGGGGGCAATAGAGATACGCAGTATTTT. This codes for CASSLTGGNRDTQYF.